The clone carrying this T cell receptor beta chain came up many times. The antigen remains unidentified. The source of the sample is a study of T cells after posttransplantation cyclophosphamide. This related bone marrow graft donor gave peripheral blood on the day of marrow donation. Assay: immunoSEQ multiplex PCR; the TCRdb copy retains only in-frame clones and omits some. Altogether about 26,000 clones were found in the sample, and no singletons occur. The germline V gene has CDR1 SGHNT and CDR2 YENEEA. This CDR3 is built from 13 residues. Trimming pared 2 bases from V and 1 base from J, leaving 5 bases between. Study-wide findings and caveats: TRB overlap between skin or GI tissue T cells and blood was limited.

J is TRBJ1-1 and V is TRBV11-3; the D is unclear. Material: PBMCs. This TCR derives from a man aged 45 to 65 in good health, CMV-negative, and a related stem cell transplant donor. The CDR3 DNA sequence: TGTGCCAGCAGCTTATACGGGAACACTGAAGCTTTCTTT. Translating gives CASSLYGNTEAFF.